A single sample gave rise to the 24 T cell receptor beta chains below, sequenced in a study of circulating and synovial CD4+ cells in juvenile arthritis. Data came from immunoSEQ multiplex PCR; TCRdb stores just in-frame clones and leaves some out. The data show about 1,300 clones, with around 88% seen just once and more than 10% held by the top ten. Specimen: HLA-DR+ CD4+ T cells from blood. The subset denotes: circulating pathogenic-like lymphocytes, sorted as HLA-DR+CD14-CD3+CD4+CD25low/- blood T cells. These receptors were obtained from a human patient with juvenile idiopathic arthritis. Some clones in this sample may be carry-over from other donors' samples.

The J gene is TRBJ2-3, the V gene TRBV28, with D tentatively TRBD2 (6 bases). V lost 4 bases to trimming and J lost 0 bases, with 11 bases between them. The CDR3 has 15 amino acids. Germline V gene data show CDR1 as MDHEN and CDR2 as SYDVKM. The CDR3 reads CASSSGGLSTDTQYF. Written as DNA, the CDR3 is TGTGCCAGCAGTTCCGGAGGGCTTAGCACAGATACGCAGTATTTT.

V usage is TRBV4-2 and J usage is TRBJ2-2, with D possibly being TRBD2 (5 bases). This CDR3 has 17 amino acids. Trimming took off 4 bases at V and 0 bases at J, with 15 bases between the two ends. Germline loops: CDR1 LGHNA, CDR2 YNFKEQ. In nucleotides, the CDR3 is TGTGCCAGCAGCCCCGTGGCCTCCGGGGCGAACACCGGGGAGCTGTTTTTT. Translation: CASSPVASGANTGELFF.

The chain is built from TRBV28 and TRBJ1-4; a weak D match, TRBD1 (6 bases). V lost 5 bases and J 4 bases, leaving 8 bases between the germline ends. The germline V gene encodes CDR1 MDHEN and CDR2 SYDVKM. The CDR3 has 13 amino acids. CDR3 sequence reads: CASSMDSNEKLFF. CDR3 nucleotides: TGTGCCAGCAGTATGGACAGTAATGAAAAACTGTTTTTT.

This clone was counted only a few times. A single base separates this from a much larger clone, so it may be a read error. V and J are TRBV19 and TRBJ1-1; no reliable D call. Trimming shortened V by 5 bases and J by 2 bases, and 12 bases separated the two germline ends. This CDR3 comprises 14 residues. CDR1 and CDR2 (germline): LNHDA, SQIVND (reference sequence). This CDR3 is CASSPAWANTEAFF. The CDR3 nucleotides read TGTGCCAGTAGTCCCGCCTGGGCCAACACTGAAGCTTTCTTT. The full variable domain, its missing parts supplied by reference TRBV19 and TRBJ1-1, is DGGITQSPKYLFRKEGQNVTLSCEQNLNHDAMYWYRQDPGQGLRLIYYSQIVNDFQKGDIAEGYSVSREKKESFPLTVTSAQKNPTAFYLCASSPAWANTEAFFGQGTRLTVV.

This CDR3 reads CATSSGGGSQPQHF. CDR3 bases: TGTGCCACCAGCAGCGGAGGGGGCTCTCAGCCCCAGCATTTT. The chain links TRBV15 to TRBJ1-5; 7 nucleotides match TRBD1. The CDR3 spans 14 residues. Germline V gene sequence: CDR1 LNHNV, CDR2 YYDKDF (reference sequence). The V and J ends lost 3 bases and 6 bases, in that order; junction bases with no gene match: 5.

This clone was detected only a few times. V is TRBV30 and J is TRBJ1-6, with 8 bases lining up with TRBD1. The junction had 3 bases not matched to a gene; V was cut back by 3 bases and J by 5 bases. This CDR3 has 14 residues. Germline V CDR1 and CDR2: GTSNPN, SVGIG (reference sequence). The DNA for the CDR3 is TGTGCCTGGAGAACAGGGGGAGATAATTCACCCCTCCACTTT. Its translation: CAWRTGGDNSPLHF.

The chain is built from TRBV28 and TRBJ2-3; 15 bases match TRBD2. Germline V gene lookup returns CDR1 MDHEN and CDR2 SYDVKM. CDR3 size: 17 residues. V gave up 7 bases and J gave up 1 base; unmatched junction bases: 6. The CDR3 region is CASIGTSGRRGTDTQYF. In DNA, the CDR3 is TGTGCCAGCATCGGGACTAGCGGGAGGAGAGGCACAGATACGCAGTATTTT.

The rearrangement links TRBV18 to TRBJ2-7; 11 bases are a match to TRBD2. Trimming took 0 bases from V and 5 from J; bases not matched to a gene: 9. Germline CDR1 is KGHSH and CDR2 is LQKENI. The CDR3 consists of 17 residues. The CDR3, as DNA: TGTGCCAGCTCACCACCCCTAGCGGGAGGCCCCTGGAACGAGCAGTACTTC. It yields the protein CASSPPLAGGPWNEQYF.

This clone appeared once. The rearrangement links TRBV10-2 to TRBJ2-5; 9 nucleotides align to TRBD1. CDR1 is WSHSY and CDR2 is SAAADI in the germline V gene. The trim removed 4 bases at V and 5 bases at J, leaving 2 bases unmatched. The CDR3 is 13 amino acids. CDR3 region: CASSAQGAETQYF. CDR3 nucleotide sequence: TGCGCCAGCAGTGCACAGGGGGCGGAGACCCAGTACTTC.

This clone appeared a few times. The CDR3 region is CASSLLRGALNTEAFF. In DNA, the CDR3 is TGTGCCAGCAGCCTACTCAGGGGCGCCTTGAACACTGAAGCTTTCTTT. The chain couples TRBV7-9 to TRBJ1-1, with a possible D match to TRBD1 (6 bases). Germline V gives CDR1 SEHNR, CDR2 FQNEAQ (reference sequence). Trimming cost V 5 bases and J 0 bases, with 16 bases left between them. The CDR3 has 16 residues.

The chain joins TRBV19 to TRBJ2-2; D might be TRBD2 (5 bases). The V and J ends lost 10 bases and 0 bases respectively, with 18 bases between them. The CDR3 totals 16 residues. Germline V gene sequence: CDR1 LNHDA, CDR2 SQIVND (reference sequence). This CDR3 reads CATYGKGPPNTGELFF. In DNA form, the CDR3 reads TGTGCCACCTACGGGAAGGGTCCCCCGAACACCGGGGAGCTGTTTTTT.

The genes are TRBV30 and TRBJ2-1; maybe TRBD2 (7 bases). CDR3 size: 15 residues. V lost 5 bases and J lost 3, with 17 bases in between. Germline CDR1 and CDR2: GTSNPN and SVGIG (reference sequence). As DNA, the CDR3 is TGTGCCTGGGTGAAGGGGGGGGCCCTCTACAATGAGCAGTTCTTC. The encoded protein is CAWVKGGALYNEQFF. The entire variable domain, with the rest obtained from reference TRBV30 and TRBJ2-1, is as follows: SQTIHQWPATLVQPVGSPLSLECTVEGTSNPNLYWYRQAAGRGLQLLFYSVGIGQISSEVPQNLSASRPQDRQFILSSKKLLLSDSGFYLCAWVKGGALYNEQFFGPGTRLTVL.

The chain uses TRBV11-2 and TRBJ2-5, with D perhaps TRBD2 (6 bases). The CDR3 covers 15 residues. Deletions cut 0 bases from V and 4 bases from J, with 12 bases between. Germline V gives CDR1 SGHAT, CDR2 FQNNGV. CDR3 in amino acids: CASSLDGSWRETQYF. CDR3 coding DNA: TGTGCCAGCAGCTTAGACGGGAGCTGGAGAGAGACCCAGTACTTC.

As for this clone: At one boundary the junction diverges from the germline segment, which might be a read error. The same CDR3 arises from other DNA sequences in this sample as well. The V gene is TRBV30, the J gene TRBJ1-6; D call uncertain. CDR3 size: 15 residues. CDR1 and CDR2 from the germline V gene are GTSNPN and SVGIG (reference sequence). This chain's CDR3 is CAWSLGGMENSPLHF. The CDR3 region has the DNA TGTGCCTGGAGTTTGGGAGGGATGGAAAATTCCCCCCTCCACTTT.

The genes are TRBV19 and TRBJ1-4; 7 bases map to TRBD1. Trimming took 3 bases from V and 0 from J; bases not matched to a gene: 4. The germline V gene encodes CDR1 LNHDA and CDR2 SQIVND (reference sequence). The CDR3 totals 16 residues. The CDR3 loop is CASSMGQGATNEKLFF. The CDR3 DNA reads as TGTGCCAGTAGTATGGGGCAGGGGGCAACTAATGAAAAACTGTTTTTT.

The chain has TRBV7-8 and TRBJ2-1; D is perhaps TRBD2 (6 bases). The CDR3 consists of 17 residues. Germline V gives CDR1 SGHVS, CDR2 FQNEAQ. The V and J ends lost 5 bases and 0 bases respectively, with 17 bases between them. This CDR3 reads CASSPVRGGNSYNEQFF. The DNA for the CDR3 is TGTGCCAGCAGCCCGGTGAGGGGCGGGAACTCCTACAATGAGCAGTTCTTC.

The chain recombines TRBV28 with TRBJ2-5; 10 positions agree with TRBD2. V lost 5 bases, J lost 5 bases, and 11 bases stayed unmatched. Germline CDR1 MDHEN, CDR2 SYDVKM. The length of the CDR3 is 16 residues. CDR3 coding DNA: TGTGCCAGCAGTAGCGGGAGGGGGCTATTAAGGGAGACCCAGTACTTC. Amino acid sequence: CASSSGRGLLRETQYF. Full variable domain (outside the CDR3, taken from reference TRBV28 and TRBJ2-5): DVKVTQSSRYLVKRTGEKVFLECVQDMDHENMFWYRQDPGLGLRLIYFSYDVKMKEKGDIPEGYSVSREKKERFSLILESASTNQTSMYLCASSSGRGLLRETQYFGPGTRLLVL.

This chain joins TRBV27 and TRBJ2-3; maybe TRBD1 (6 bases). The CDR3 contains 14 residues. V lost 5 bases to trimming and J lost 4 bases, with 13 bases between them. Germline V gives CDR1 MNHEY, CDR2 SMNVEV (reference sequence). The DNA for the CDR3 is TGTGCCAGCAGTACCACACCAGGGGCAGATACGCAGTATTTT. This gives the protein CASSTTPGADTQYF.

CDR3 in DNA: TGTGCCAGTAGGGAGACAGGGCCCGGCTATGGCTACACCTTC. Translating gives CASRETGPGYGYTF. The chain combines TRBV19 with TRBJ1-2; 7 bases agree with TRBD1. V lost 6 bases to trimming and J lost 4 bases; unmatched junction nucleotides: 8. In germline, CDR1 is LNHDA, CDR2 SQIVND (reference sequence). The CDR3 sequence is 14 residues long.

The chain links TRBV29-1 to TRBJ1-1; D may be TRBD1 (5 bases). The CDR3 is made up of 12 amino acids. CDR1 is SQVTM, CDR2 ANQGSEA, per germline. V was cut by 7 bases and J by 6 bases, with 15 bases left in between. The CDR3 coding sequence is TGCAGCGGCGAGTCCCAGGGCGCTGAAGCTTTCTTT. Encoded protein: CSGESQGAEAFF.

This sequence joins TRBV5-1 and TRBJ2-2; D is uncertain. V shed 6 bases and J shed 2 bases, with 5 bases lying between them. Germline values: CDR1 SGHRS, CDR2 YFSETQ. CDR3 length: 12 amino acids. DNA of the CDR3: TGCGCCAGCACCCAAAACACCGGGGAGCTGTTTTTT. Protein sequence: CASTQNTGELFF.

Concerning this clone itself: The junction shows a germline mismatch at one end, possibly a read error. The chain couples TRBV7-6 to TRBJ1-6; D is unresolved. CDR1 is SGHVS, CDR2 FNYEAQ, per germline. This CDR3 has 15 residues. Written as DNA, the CDR3 is TGTGCCAGCAGCCCTCGGGAGGTCCTTAATTCCCCCCTCCACTTT. This gives the protein CASSPREVLNSPLHF. Based on the CDR3 plus reference TRBV7-6 and TRBJ1-6, the full variable domain is GAGVSQSPRYKVTKRGQDVALRCDPISGHVSLYWYRQALGQGPEFLTYFNYEAQQDKSGLPNDRFSAERPEGSISTLTIQRTEQRDSAMYRCASSPREVLNSPLHFGNGTRLTVT.

This chain joins TRBV27 and TRBJ1-1, with 9 positions matching TRBD1. Germline values: CDR1 MNHEY, CDR2 SMNVEV (reference sequence). The CDR3 is 15 amino acids. The ends lost 4 bases at V and 5 bases at J; junction bases unmatched: 8. This chain's CDR3 is CASSSQTGGGTEAFF. CDR3 nucleotide sequence: TGTGCCAGCAGTTCCCAGACAGGGGGTGGGACTGAAGCTTTCTTT.

The V and J genes are TRBV6-5 and TRBJ2-4; 7 nucleotides align to TRBD1. With 7 bases clipped from V and 6 bases from J, the junction kept 9 bases outside the gene matches. The CDR3 has 14 amino acids. The germline CDR1 and CDR2 sequences are MNHEY and SVGAGI. The CDR3 is CASTQTGKGNIQYF. For the CDR3, the DNA is TGTGCCAGCACCCAGACAGGGAAGGGAAACATTCAGTACTTC.